This entry describes one TCR beta chain. Its ends do not fully match the called genes, so a read error is possible. The sample is drawn from a study of cytomegalovirus exposure and HLA in healthy donors. The study ran its PCR with 60 Vbeta and 13 Jbeta primers. Clones were read by immunoSEQ multiplex PCR, and TCRdb kept only the in-frame ones, dropping some. The sample lists 100,000 to 120,000 clones, roughly 71% seen once, with roughly 8.3% in the top ten. This CDR3 is built from 15 residues. The germline CDR1 and CDR2 sequences are SEHNR and FQNEAQ (reference sequence). Sample: PBMCs. The V call is TRBV7-9, the J call TRBJ1-1; 9 bases match TRBD1. The clonotype originates from a man aged 18-30 years in good health and CMV-seropositive. The CDR3 loop is CASSLGDRVATEAFF. CDR3 coding DNA: TGTGCCAGCAGTTTAGGGGACAGGGTAGCCACTGAAGCTTTCTTT.